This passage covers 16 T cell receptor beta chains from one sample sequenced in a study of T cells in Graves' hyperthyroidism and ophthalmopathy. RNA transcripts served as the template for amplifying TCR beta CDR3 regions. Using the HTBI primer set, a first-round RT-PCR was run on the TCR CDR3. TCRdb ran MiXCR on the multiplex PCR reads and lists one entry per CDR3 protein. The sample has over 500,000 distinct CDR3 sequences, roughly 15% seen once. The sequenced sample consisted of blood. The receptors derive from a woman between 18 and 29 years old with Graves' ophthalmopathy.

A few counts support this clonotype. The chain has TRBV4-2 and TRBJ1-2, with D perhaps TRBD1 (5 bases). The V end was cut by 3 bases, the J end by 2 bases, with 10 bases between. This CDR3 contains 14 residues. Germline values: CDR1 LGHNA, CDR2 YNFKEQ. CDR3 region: CASSHGTGNYGYTF. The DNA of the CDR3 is TGTGCCAGCAGCCATGGGACGGGGAACTATGGCTACACCTTC.

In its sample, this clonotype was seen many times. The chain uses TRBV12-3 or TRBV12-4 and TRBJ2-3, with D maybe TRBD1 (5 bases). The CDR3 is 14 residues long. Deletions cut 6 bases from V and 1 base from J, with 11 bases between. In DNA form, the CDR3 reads TGTGCCAGCAGCTTATCAGGGCGCACAGATACGCAGTATTTT. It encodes CASSLSGRTDTQYF.

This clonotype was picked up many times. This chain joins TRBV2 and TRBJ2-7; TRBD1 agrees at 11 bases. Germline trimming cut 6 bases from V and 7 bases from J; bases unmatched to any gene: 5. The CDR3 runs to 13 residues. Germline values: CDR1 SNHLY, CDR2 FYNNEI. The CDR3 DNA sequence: TGTGCCAGCAGCTCGGGACAGGGGGTAGAGCAGTACTTC. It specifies CASSSGQGVEQYF.

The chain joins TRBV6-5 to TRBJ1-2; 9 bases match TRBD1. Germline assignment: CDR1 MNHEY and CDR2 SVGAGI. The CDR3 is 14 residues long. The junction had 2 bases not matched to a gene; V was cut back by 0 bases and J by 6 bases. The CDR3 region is CASSYSRQGDGYTF. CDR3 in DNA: TGTGCCAGCAGTTACTCCCGACAGGGGGATGGCTACACCTTC.

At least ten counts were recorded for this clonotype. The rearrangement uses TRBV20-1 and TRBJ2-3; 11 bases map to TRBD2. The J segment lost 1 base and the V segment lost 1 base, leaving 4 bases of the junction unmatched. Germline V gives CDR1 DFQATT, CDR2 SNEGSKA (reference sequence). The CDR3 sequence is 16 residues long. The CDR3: CSARGQTSGGTDTQYF. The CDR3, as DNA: TGCAGTGCTAGAGGCCAGACTAGCGGGGGCACAGATACGCAGTATTTT.

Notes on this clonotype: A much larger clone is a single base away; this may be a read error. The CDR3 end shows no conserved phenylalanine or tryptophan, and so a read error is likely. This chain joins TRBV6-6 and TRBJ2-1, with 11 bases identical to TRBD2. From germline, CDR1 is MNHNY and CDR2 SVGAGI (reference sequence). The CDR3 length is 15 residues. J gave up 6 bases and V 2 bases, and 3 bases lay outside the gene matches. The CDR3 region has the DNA TGTGCCAGCAGTTACACTGGACTAGCGGGCAATGAGCAGTTCCTC. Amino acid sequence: CASSYTGLAGNEQFL.

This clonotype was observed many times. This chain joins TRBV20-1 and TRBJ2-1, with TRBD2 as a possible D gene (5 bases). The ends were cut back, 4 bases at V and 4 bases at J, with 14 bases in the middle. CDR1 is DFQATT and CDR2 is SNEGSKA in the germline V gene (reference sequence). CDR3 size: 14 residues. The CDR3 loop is CSAIGGEGYNEQFF. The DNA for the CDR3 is TGCAGTGCTATTGGAGGAGAAGGGTACAATGAGCAGTTCTTC.

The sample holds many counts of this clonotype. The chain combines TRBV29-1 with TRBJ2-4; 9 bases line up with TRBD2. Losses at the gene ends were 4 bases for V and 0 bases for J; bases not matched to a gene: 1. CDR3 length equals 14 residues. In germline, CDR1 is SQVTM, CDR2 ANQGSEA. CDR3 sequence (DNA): TGCAGCGTTGCACTAGCGGGAGCCAAAAACATTCAGTACTTC. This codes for CSVALAGAKNIQYF.

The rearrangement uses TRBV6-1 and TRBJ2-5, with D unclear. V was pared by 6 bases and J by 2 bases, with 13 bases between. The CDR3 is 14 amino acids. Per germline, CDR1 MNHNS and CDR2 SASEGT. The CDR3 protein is CASSKYLRQETQYF. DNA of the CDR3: TGTGCCAGCAGCAAATATCTACGACAAGAGACCCAGTACTTC.

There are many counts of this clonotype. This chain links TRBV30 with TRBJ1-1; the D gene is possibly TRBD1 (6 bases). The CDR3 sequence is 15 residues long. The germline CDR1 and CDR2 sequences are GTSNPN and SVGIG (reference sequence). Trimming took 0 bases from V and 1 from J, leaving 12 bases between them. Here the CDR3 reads CAWSVKGGRNTEAFF. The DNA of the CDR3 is TGTGCCTGGAGTGTTAAAGGGGGAAGGAACACTGAAGCTTTCTTT.

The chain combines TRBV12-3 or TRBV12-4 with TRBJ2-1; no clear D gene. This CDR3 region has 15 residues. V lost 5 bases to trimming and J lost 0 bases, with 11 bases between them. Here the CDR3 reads CASSGNRRSYNEQFF. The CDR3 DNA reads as TGTGCCAGCAGTGGCAACAGACGCTCCTACAATGAGCAGTTCTTC.

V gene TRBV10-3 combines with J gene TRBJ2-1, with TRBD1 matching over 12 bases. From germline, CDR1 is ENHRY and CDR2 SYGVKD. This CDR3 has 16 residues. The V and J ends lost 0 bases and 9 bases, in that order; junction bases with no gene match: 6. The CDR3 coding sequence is TGTGCCATCAGTGAGTCGTCGGGACAGGGGGCTGGTGAGCAGTTCTTC. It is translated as CAISESSGQGAGEQFF.

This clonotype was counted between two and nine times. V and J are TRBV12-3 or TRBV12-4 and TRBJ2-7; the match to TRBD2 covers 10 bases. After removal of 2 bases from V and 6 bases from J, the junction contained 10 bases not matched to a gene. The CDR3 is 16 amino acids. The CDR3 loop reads CASSLRLAGAGGEQYF. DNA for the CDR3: TGTGCCAGCAGTTTAAGGCTAGCGGGAGCTGGAGGCGAGCAGTACTTC.

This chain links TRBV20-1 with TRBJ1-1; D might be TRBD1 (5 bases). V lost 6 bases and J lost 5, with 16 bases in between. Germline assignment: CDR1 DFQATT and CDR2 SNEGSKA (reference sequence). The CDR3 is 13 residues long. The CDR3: CSAPLLEGTEAFF. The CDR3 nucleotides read TGCAGTGCACCCCTTTTGGAGGGGACTGAAGCTTTCTTT.

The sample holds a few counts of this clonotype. The CDR3, as DNA: TGTGCCAGCAGTTTAGCATCGGGGGTAGCCAAAAACATTCAGTACTTC. Protein: CASSLASGVAKNIQYF. The chain carries TRBV12-3 or TRBV12-4 and TRBJ2-4; a weak D match, TRBD2 (6 bases). The CDR3 has 16 residues. V dropped 0 bases and J dropped 0 bases, with 9 bases sitting between them.

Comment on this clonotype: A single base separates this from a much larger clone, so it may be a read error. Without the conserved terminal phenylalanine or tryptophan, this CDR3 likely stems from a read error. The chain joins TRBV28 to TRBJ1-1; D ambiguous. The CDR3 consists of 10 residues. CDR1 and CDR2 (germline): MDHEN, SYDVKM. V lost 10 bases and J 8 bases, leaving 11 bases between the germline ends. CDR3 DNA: TGTGCCACCTTATATCGGGAAGCTTTCCTT. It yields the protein CATLYREAFL.